This T cell receptor beta chain was retrieved from a study of T cells after yellow fever vaccination. This clonotype occurred many times. The target antigen is unknown. TCRdb reprocessed the 5' RACE reads via MiXCR and lists one record per CDR3 protein. The table shows around 310,000 distinct CDR3 sequences, with almost 4% occurring only once. Broader study findings: Clones from primary vaccination mostly reappeared after the booster (about 97% CD4, under 90% CD8). Contamination by abundant bulk-population clonotypes could be present in FACS-sorted repertoires. On re-exposure, the response was weaker but peaked faster, at day 5 versus 15.

Germline CDR1 MNHNY, CDR2 SVGAGI (reference sequence). V trimming: 8 bases; J trimming: 9 bases; junction bases outside the gene matches: 9. The CDR3 totals 14 residues. This receptor was identified in a man aged 18 to 30 who received the YFV17D yellow fever vaccine. The V gene is TRBV6-6, the J gene TRBJ2-7; 14 bases are shared with TRBD2. This material consisted of PBMCs, taken 5 days after the yellow fever booster vaccination. CDR3 DNA: TGTGCCAGCCGAGGACTAGCGGGGGGCCCCCGGCAGTACGTC. Amino acid sequence: CASRGLAGGPRQYV.